This entry lists 22 T cell receptor beta chains sequenced from one sample in a study of T cells in Graves' hyperthyroidism and ophthalmopathy. The investigators amplified TCR beta CDR3 regions from RNA transcripts. TCR CDR3 regions were first amplified by RT-PCR with HTBI primers. TCRdb used MiXCR to reprocess the multiplex PCR reads, holding one entry per CDR3 protein. The sample includes about 770,000 distinct CDR3 sequences, around 19% of them seen just once. The sequencing sample was made of blood. The receptors come from a woman in her 50s with Graves' hyperthyroidism that later progressed to Graves' ophthalmopathy.

On this clonotype itself: Since a much larger clone is just one base distant, this may be a read error. The V call is TRBV27, the J call TRBJ1-6; D is unclear. From germline, CDR1 is MNHEY and CDR2 SMNVEV (reference sequence). This CDR3 comprises 15 residues. CDR3 nucleotide sequence: TGTGCCGGCAGTTTATCGAGCTCCTATAATTCACCCCTCCACTTT. This codes for CAGSLSSSYNSPLHF.

The chain uses TRBV27 and TRBJ2-2; D possibly corresponds to TRBD1 (5 bases). The CDR3 is 13 amino acids. Germline-derived CDR1 and CDR2 are MNHEY and SMNVEV (reference sequence). V shed 3 bases and J shed 7 bases, with 9 bases lying between them. The CDR3 DNA sequence: TGTGCCAGCAGTTTTAGGGGTTTCGGGGAGCTGTTTTTT. Residues: CASSFRGFGELFF.

This clonotype was detected many times. V and J are TRBV18 and TRBJ1-1, with a tentative D call TRBD1 (5 bases). Germline V gene sequence: CDR1 KGHSH, CDR2 LQKENI. This CDR3 is built from 15 residues. Trimming took off 5 bases at V and 0 bases at J, with 13 bases between the two ends. CDR3 bases: TGTGCCAGCTCATCGGGGACGGTGCTGAACACTGAAGCTTTCTTT. Amino acid sequence: CASSSGTVLNTEAFF.

This clonotype was picked up a small number of times. The chain has TRBV7-9 and TRBJ1-3, with D hard to call. There are 16 residues in the CDR3. Germline V gene lookup returns CDR1 SEHNR and CDR2 FQNEAQ (reference sequence). V was cut by 5 bases and J by 4 bases, with 18 bases left in between. CDR3 nucleotides: TGTGCCAGCAGCAGCCCGACATGGGTAAACGGAAACACCATATATTTT. Its protein is CASSSPTWVNGNTIYF.

This clonotype appeared many times. The DNA of the CDR3 is TGTGCCAGCAGTTACGAGCTTTCGCAAGAGACCCAGTACTTC. Encoded protein: CASSYELSQETQYF. This chain connects TRBV6-2 or TRBV6-3 to TRBJ2-5; D ambiguous. CDR3 length: 14 residues. Trimming took 2 bases from V and 2 from J, leaving 9 bases between them. Germline V gene data show CDR1 as MNHEY and CDR2 as SVGEGT.

V and J are TRBV10-1 and TRBJ2-7, with 8 bases aligning to TRBD1. This CDR3 has 14 amino acids. The V segment lost 5 bases and the J segment 5 bases; nucleotides outside the gene matches: 8. In germline, CDR1 is WNHNN, CDR2 SYGVQD (reference sequence). The CDR3 nucleotides are TGCGCCAGCAGTCCGACAGGGGAATCCCACGAGCAGTACTTC. Residues: CASSPTGESHEQYF.

The chain links TRBV19 to TRBJ2-1; a weak D match, TRBD2 (6 bases). The CDR3 spans 14 residues. V was shortened by 7 bases and J by 2 bases, with 12 bases between the two germline ends. Germline V gene lookup returns CDR1 LNHDA and CDR2 SQIVND (reference sequence). The DNA for the CDR3 is TGTGCCAGTAAACCGGGGGTGCCCTACAATGAGCAGTTCTTC. Amino acids: CASKPGVPYNEQFF.

This clonotype was found many times. The rearrangement uses TRBV6-1 and TRBJ2-7; the D gene is possibly TRBD2 (6 bases). CDR3 size: 16 residues. Trimming left V 6 bases short and J 0 bases short, with 18 bases between. CDR1 and CDR2 from the germline V gene are MNHNS and SASEGT. CDR3 DNA sequence: TGTGCCAGCAGCCTGGGAGGAGCGGTAAGCTCCTACGAGCAGTACTTC. Its protein product is CASSLGGAVSSYEQYF.

This clonotype was counted ten times or more. CDR3 DNA: TGCGCCAGCAGCCAAATGGCTAGCGGGAGTTACGAGCAGTACTTC. Its translation is CASSQMASGSYEQYF. The chain recombines TRBV4-1 with TRBJ2-7; 10 bases align to TRBD2. The V gene end was trimmed by 2 bases and the J gene end by 4 bases; junction bases not matched to a gene: 5. Germline-derived CDR1 and CDR2 are MGHRA and YSYEKL. The CDR3 is made up of 15 amino acids.

The genes are TRBV4-2 and TRBJ1-5; 7 positions match TRBD1. Germline trimming cut 3 bases from V and 6 bases from J; bases unmatched to any gene: 5. CDR3 length: 14 residues. In germline, CDR1 is LGHNA, CDR2 YNFKEQ. CDR3 region: CASSHPGGGQPQHF. In DNA form, the CDR3 reads TGTGCCAGCAGCCATCCAGGGGGGGGTCAGCCCCAGCATTTT.

This clonotype was seen only a few times. The CDR3 sequence: CASSSFRLGTNYGYTF. In nucleotides, the CDR3 is TGTGCCAGCAGCTCCTTTCGTTTGGGGACCAACTATGGCTACACCTTC. The chain uses TRBV6-1 and TRBJ1-2, with D perhaps TRBD1 (5 bases). V was cut by 6 bases and J by 2 bases, with 19 bases left in between. The CDR3 is made up of 16 amino acids. Germline-derived CDR1 and CDR2 are MNHNS and SASEGT.

This clonotype occurred many times. The chain uses TRBV7-3 and TRBJ2-3, with 9 bases matching TRBD2. CDR3 size: 16 residues. Trimming at V came to 0 bases and at J to 3 bases, leaving 4 bases not matched to a gene. Per germline, CDR1 SGHTA and CDR2 FQGTGA. Here the CDR3 DNA reads TGTGCCAGCAGCTTAACCGGTAGCGGGGGTACAGATACGCAGTATTTT. Its protein product is CASSLTGSGGTDTQYF.

This clonotype was counted at least ten times. CDR3 DNA: TGCAGTGCTAGAGAAACGACAGGGAGTGCTGAAGCTTTCTTT. Translation gives CSARETTGSAEAFF. The chain joins TRBV20-1 to TRBJ1-1; 7 nucleotides agree with TRBD1. The CDR3 sequence is 14 residues long. The J segment lost 6 bases and the V segment lost 0 bases, leaving 7 bases of the junction unmatched. Per germline, CDR1 DFQATT and CDR2 SNEGSKA (reference sequence).

This clonotype has a handful of counts. The chain links TRBV12-3 or TRBV12-4 to TRBJ2-4; D is ambiguous. This CDR3 contains 16 residues. With 1 base removed from V and 0 bases from J, the gap between germline ends came to 10 bases. The CDR3 loop reads CASSLEAALAKNIQYF. The CDR3 DNA reads as TGTGCCAGCAGTTTAGAGGCAGCCTTAGCCAAAAACATTCAGTACTTC.

V and J are TRBV6-1 and TRBJ2-1; D is possibly TRBD1 or TRBD2 (6 bases each). V shed 5 bases and J shed 3 bases, with 11 bases lying between them. The CDR3 runs to 14 residues. The germline V gene has CDR1 MNHNS and CDR2 SASEGT. CDR3 DNA: TGTGCCAGCAGTAGGGGGGCGATCTACAATGAGCAGTTCTTC. It specifies CASSRGAIYNEQFF.

The chain has TRBV27 and TRBJ2-5; 7 nucleotides agree with TRBD1. This CDR3 is 15 amino acids long. In germline, CDR1 is MNHEY, CDR2 SMNVEV (reference sequence). Trimming cost V 4 bases and J 5 bases; bases outside gene matches: 10. For the CDR3, the DNA is TGTGCCAGCAGTTCTCTAAACAGGGGATGGGAGACCCAGTACTTC. This sequence encodes CASSSLNRGWETQYF.

This clonotype was seen only a few times. The V gene is TRBV7-2, the J gene TRBJ1-3; 12 bases fit TRBD1. V lost 5 bases, J lost 6 bases, and 5 bases stayed unmatched. This CDR3 contains 15 residues. Germline CDR1 is SGHTA and CDR2 is FQGNSA. The CDR3 region is CASSPGTGGENTIYF. CDR3 in DNA: TGTGCCAGCAGCCCCGGGACAGGGGGCGAAAACACCATATATTTT.

This clonotype was recorded a few times. The gene calls are TRBV27 and TRBJ1-2; D perhaps matches TRBD1 (5 bases). Germline V CDR1 and CDR2: MNHEY, SMNVEV (reference sequence). The CDR3 spans 15 residues. Trimming stripped 2 bases from V and 1 base from J, with 11 bases between. The CDR3 here is CASSLRGEINYGYTF. Here the CDR3 DNA reads TGTGCCAGCAGTTTACGGGGGGAGATTAACTATGGCTACACCTTC.

This sequence joins TRBV2 and TRBJ1-2, with TRBD1 as a possible D gene (6 bases). Per germline, CDR1 SNHLY and CDR2 FYNNEI. Trimming shortened V by 6 bases and J by 5 bases, and 10 bases separated the two germline ends. The CDR3 runs to 12 residues. CDR3 amino acids: CASRQGPYGYTF. CDR3 sequence (DNA): TGTGCCAGCAGGCAGGGGCCTTATGGCTACACCTTC.

This clonotype was picked up a small number of times. A much bigger clone sits one base away, suggesting this may be a read error. The genes are TRBV11-2 and TRBJ1-1; TRBD1 might be the D (5 bases). The ends were cut back, 6 bases at V and 1 base at J, with 12 bases in the middle. This CDR3 comprises 14 residues. Germline CDR1 SGHAT, CDR2 FQNNGV. The CDR3 region has the DNA TGTGCCAGCAGATTGACAGAACAGAACACTGAAGCTTTCTTT. Translating gives CASRLTEQNTEAFF.

This chain links TRBV27 with TRBJ2-1; D is perhaps TRBD1 or TRBD2 (6 bases each). The CDR3 covers 14 residues. Germline V CDR1 and CDR2: MNHEY, SMNVEV (reference sequence). The V and J ends lost 4 bases and 8 bases respectively, with 15 bases between them. CDR3 sequence reads: CASSWFEGGHEQFF. The CDR3 DNA is TGTGCCAGCAGTTGGTTCGAGGGGGGCCATGAGCAGTTCTTC.

This clonotype has ten or more counts. The CDR3: CASLGDIQYF. In DNA form, the CDR3 reads TGTGCCAGCCTAGGGGACATTCAGTACTTC. V usage is TRBV2 and J usage is TRBJ2-4; D perhaps matches TRBD1 (5 bases). The CDR3 sequence is 10 residues long. The V end was cut by 8 bases, the J end by 8 bases, with 7 bases between. Germline CDR1 reads SNHLY; CDR2 reads FYNNEI.